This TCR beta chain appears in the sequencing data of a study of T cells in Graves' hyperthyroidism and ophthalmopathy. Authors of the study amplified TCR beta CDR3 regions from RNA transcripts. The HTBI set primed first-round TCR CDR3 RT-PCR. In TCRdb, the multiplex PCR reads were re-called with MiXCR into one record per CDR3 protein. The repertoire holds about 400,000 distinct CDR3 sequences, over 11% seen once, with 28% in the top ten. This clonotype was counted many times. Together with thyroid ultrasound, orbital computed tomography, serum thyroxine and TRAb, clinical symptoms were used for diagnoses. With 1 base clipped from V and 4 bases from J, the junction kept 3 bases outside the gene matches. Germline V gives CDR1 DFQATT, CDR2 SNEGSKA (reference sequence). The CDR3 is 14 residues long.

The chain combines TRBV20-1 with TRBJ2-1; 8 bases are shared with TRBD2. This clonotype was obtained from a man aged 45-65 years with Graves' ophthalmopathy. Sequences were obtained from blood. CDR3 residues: CSARGAGEYNEQFF. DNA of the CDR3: TGCAGTGCTAGAGGAGCGGGAGAGTACAATGAGCAGTTCTTC.